This T cell receptor beta chain originates from a study of cytomegalovirus exposure and HLA in healthy donors. Study findings and constraints: Rare TCR sequences predominated, though certain public TCRs were found in many donors. Owing to their indistinguishability, certain V segments, notably TRBV6-2 and TRBV6-3, were excluded.

With regard to this clone: The target antigen is unknown.

Trimming took 4 bases from V and 9 from J, leaving 20 bases between them. CDR3 size: 14 residues. Researchers ran the PCR with 60 Vbeta and 13 Jbeta primers. The repertoire was sequenced with immunoSEQ multiplex PCR; TCRdb's copy has only in-frame clones and lacks some. Of tens of thousands of clones listed, 82% are singletons. The sequence came from a man in his forties or fifties in good health and CMV-seronegative. The specimen sequenced was PBMCs. The genes are TRBV5-3 and TRBJ2-7; D possibly corresponds to TRBD1 (9 bases). TRBV5-3 is annotated as an ORF whose role is uncertain. The DNA for the CDR3 is TGTGCCAGAAGCAAGGGACAGGGACTAGTTACGCAGTACTTC. This codes for CARSKGQGLVTQYF.